This T cell receptor beta chain was observed in a study of molecular identifiers for immune sequencing clone quantification. Looking at the study overall: Replicate RNA from approximately 20,000 or 98,000 naive CD8 T cells formed five aliquots; four were sequenced.

Bulk TCR library preparation followed previously described methods with listed TCR primers. TCRdb re-called the PCR reads with MiXCR, one entry per CDR3 protein. Here the sample spans hundreds of thousands of distinct CDR3 sequences, 15% to 20% being singletons. Concerning this clonotype itself: Antigen specificity is unknown.

The study's findings and limits: Clones above 20 RNA copies contained over 98% of effector molecules and under 1% of naive molecules.

The TCR originated in a human donor in good health. Some libraries in this study had Jurkat cell RNA spiked in. The sample taken for sequencing was naive CD8+ T cells from blood, with Jurkat cell RNA spiked in. Specified subset: FACS-sorted CD8+CD4-CCR7+CD45RA+ naive T cells.

The CDR3 protein is CSVDGGNYGYTF. As DNA, the CDR3 is TGCAGCGTTGATGGGGGGAACTATGGCTACACCTTC. The gene calls are TRBV29-1 and TRBJ1-2, with D perhaps matching TRBD1 (5 bases). Deletions cut 3 bases from V and 2 bases from J, with 7 bases between. The CDR3 consists of 12 residues. In germline, CDR1 is SQVTM, CDR2 ANQGSEA.